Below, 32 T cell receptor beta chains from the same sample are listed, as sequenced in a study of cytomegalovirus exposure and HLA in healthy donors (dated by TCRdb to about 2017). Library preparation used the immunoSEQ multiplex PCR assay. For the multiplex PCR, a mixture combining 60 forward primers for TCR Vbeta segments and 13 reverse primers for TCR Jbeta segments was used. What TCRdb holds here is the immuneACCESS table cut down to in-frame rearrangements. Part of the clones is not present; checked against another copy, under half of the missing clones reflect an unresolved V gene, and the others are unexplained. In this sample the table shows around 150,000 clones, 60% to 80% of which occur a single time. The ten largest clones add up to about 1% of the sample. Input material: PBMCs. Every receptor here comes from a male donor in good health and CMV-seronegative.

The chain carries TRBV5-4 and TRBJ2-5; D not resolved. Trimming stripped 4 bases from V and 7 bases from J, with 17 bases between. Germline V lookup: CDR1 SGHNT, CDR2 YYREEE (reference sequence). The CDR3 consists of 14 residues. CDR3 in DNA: TGTGCCAGCAGCACTAAGGCCACCTGGAGGACCCAGTACTTC. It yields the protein CASSTKATWRTQYF.

As DNA, the CDR3 is TGTGCCAGCAGTGAAGCGCGGAGGGGGCGAGAGACCCAGTACTTC. Protein product: CASSEARRGRETQYF. V usage is TRBV2 and J usage is TRBJ2-5, with D maybe TRBD1 (7 bases). This CDR3 spans 15 amino acids. CDR1 is SNHLY and CDR2 is FYNNEI in the germline V gene. Trimming cost V 0 bases and J 4 bases, with 12 bases left between them.

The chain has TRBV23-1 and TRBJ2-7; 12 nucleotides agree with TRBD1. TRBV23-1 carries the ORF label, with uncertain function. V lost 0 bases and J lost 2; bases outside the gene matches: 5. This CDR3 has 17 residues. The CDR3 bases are TGCGCCAGCAGTCAATCGACGGGGACAGGGGGCACCTACGAGCAGTACTTC. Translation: CASSQSTGTGGTYEQYF.

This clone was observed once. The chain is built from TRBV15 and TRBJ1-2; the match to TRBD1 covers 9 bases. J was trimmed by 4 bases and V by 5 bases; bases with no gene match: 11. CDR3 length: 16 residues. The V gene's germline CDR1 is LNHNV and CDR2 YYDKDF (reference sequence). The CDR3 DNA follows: TGTGCCACCAGCGGGGACAGGGCAAGAGGGTTCTATGGCTACACCTTC. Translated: CATSGDRARGFYGYTF. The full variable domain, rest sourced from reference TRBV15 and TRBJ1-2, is DAMVIQNPRYQVTQFGKPVTLSCSQTLNHNVMYWYQQKSSQAPKLLFHYYDKDFNNEADTPDNFQSRRPNTSFCFLDIRSPGLGDTAMYLCATSGDRARGFYGYTFGSGTRLTVV.

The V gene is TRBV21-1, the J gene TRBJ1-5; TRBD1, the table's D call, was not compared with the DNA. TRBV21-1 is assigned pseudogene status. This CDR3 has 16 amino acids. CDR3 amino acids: CASSNVRFGSNQPQHF. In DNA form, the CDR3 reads TGTGCCAGCAGCAACGTCAGGTTCGGTAGCAATCAGCCCCAGCATTTT.

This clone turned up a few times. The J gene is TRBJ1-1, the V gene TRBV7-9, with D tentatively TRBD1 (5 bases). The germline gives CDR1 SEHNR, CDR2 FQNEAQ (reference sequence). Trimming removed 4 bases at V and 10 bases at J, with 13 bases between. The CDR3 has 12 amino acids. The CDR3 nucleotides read TGTGCCAGCAGCTACCAGGGTTCGGCAGCTTTCTTT. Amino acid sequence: CASSYQGSAAFF.

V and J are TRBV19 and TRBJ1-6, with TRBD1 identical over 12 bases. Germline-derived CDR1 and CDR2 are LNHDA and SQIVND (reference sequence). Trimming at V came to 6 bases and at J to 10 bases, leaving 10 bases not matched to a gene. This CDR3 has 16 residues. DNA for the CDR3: TGTGCCAGTAGCGGGACAGGGGGCGCGGGAAAGTCACCCCTCCACTTT. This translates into CASSGTGGAGKSPLHF.

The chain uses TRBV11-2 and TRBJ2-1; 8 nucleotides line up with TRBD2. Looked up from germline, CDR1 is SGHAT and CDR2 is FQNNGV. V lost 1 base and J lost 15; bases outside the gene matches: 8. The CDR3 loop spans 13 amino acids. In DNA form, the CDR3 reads TGTGCCAGCAGCTTAGTGTCGAGCGGGGGATGGTTCTTC. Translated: CASSLVSSGGWFF.

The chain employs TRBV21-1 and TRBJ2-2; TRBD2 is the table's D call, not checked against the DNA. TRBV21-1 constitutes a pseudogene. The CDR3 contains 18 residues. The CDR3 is CASSPVGLAGGSTGELFF. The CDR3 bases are TGTGCCAGCAGTCCGGTGGGACTAGCGGGGGGAAGCACCGGGGAGCTGTTTTTT.

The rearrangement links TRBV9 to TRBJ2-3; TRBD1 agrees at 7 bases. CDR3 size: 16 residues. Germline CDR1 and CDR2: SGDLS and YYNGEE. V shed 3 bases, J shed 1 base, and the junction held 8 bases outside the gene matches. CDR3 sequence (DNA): TGTGCCAGCAGCGCCTACAGGGGCCTGGGCACAGATACGCAGTATTTT. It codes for CASSAYRGLGTDTQYF.

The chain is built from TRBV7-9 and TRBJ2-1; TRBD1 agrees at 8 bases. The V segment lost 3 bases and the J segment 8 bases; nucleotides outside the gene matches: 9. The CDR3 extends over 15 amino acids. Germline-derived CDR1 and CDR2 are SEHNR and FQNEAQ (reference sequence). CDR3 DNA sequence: TGTGCCAGCAGCTTGCCCGACAGGGGAGTCGATGAGCAGTTCTTC. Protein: CASSLPDRGVDEQFF.

The CDR3 loop reads CASSSTGALPHEQYF. The CDR3 DNA reads as TGTGCCAGCAGCTCAACAGGGGCCCTACCCCACGAGCAGTACTTC. The V call is TRBV7-3, the J call TRBJ2-7; TRBD1 agrees at 7 bases. The CDR3 extends over 15 amino acids. V was clipped by 4 bases and J by 5 bases; unmatched bases: 11. Germline lookup yields CDR1 SGHTA and CDR2 FQGTGA.

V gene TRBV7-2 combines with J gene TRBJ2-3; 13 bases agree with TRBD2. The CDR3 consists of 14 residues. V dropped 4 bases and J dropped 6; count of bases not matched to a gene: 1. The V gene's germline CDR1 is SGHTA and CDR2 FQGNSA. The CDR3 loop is CASSSTSGGDTQYF. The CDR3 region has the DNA TGTGCCAGCAGCTCGACTAGCGGGGGGGATACGCAGTATTTT.

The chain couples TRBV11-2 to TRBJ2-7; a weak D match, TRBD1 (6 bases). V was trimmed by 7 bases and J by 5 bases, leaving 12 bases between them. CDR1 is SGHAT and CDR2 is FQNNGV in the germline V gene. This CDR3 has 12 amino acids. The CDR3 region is CASTTGYHEQYF. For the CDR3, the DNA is TGTGCCAGCACCACAGGGTACCACGAGCAGTACTTC.

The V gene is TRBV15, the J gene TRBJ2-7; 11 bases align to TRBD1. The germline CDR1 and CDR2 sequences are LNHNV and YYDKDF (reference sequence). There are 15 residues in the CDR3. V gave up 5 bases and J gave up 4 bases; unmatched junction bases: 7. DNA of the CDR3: TGTGCCACCAGCCGTCCCGGGACAGGGGGTTACGAGCAGTACTTC. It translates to CATSRPGTGGYEQYF.

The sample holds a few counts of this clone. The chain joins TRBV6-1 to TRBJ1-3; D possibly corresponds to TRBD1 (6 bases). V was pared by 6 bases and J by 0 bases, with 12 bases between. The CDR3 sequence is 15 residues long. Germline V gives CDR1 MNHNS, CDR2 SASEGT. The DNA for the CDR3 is TGTGCCAGCAGGAAGGACAGCCGCTCTGGAAACACCATATATTTT. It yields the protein CASRKDSRSGNTIYF.

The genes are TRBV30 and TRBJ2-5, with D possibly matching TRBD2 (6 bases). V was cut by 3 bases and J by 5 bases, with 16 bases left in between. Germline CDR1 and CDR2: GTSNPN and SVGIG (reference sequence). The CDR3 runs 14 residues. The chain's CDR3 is CAWRNGRAGETQYF. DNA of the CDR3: TGTGCCTGGAGAAATGGTCGGGCGGGGGAGACCCAGTACTTC.

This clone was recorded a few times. The CDR3 protein is CASSKDPGQGAQIGGYTF. DNA for the CDR3: TGTGCCAGCAGCAAAGACCCGGGACAGGGGGCGCAGATCGGTGGCTACACCTTC. The chain uses TRBV21-1 and TRBJ1-2; no DNA check was done on the table's D call, TRBD1. TRBV21-1 is noted as a pseudogene. This CDR3 is 18 amino acids long.

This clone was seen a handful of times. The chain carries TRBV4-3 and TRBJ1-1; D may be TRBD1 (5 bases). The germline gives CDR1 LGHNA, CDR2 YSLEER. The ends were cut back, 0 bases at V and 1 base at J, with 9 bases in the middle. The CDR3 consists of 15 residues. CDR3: CASSQDLGENTEAFF. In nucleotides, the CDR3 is TGCGCCAGCAGCCAAGATTTAGGGGAGAACACTGAAGCTTTCTTT.

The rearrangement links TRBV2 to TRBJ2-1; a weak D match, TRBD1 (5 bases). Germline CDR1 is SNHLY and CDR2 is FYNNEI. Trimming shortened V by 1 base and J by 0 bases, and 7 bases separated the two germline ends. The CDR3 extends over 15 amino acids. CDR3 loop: CASSEGGGSYNEQFF. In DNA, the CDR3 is TGTGCCAGCAGTGAAGGGGGCGGCTCCTACAATGAGCAGTTCTTC.

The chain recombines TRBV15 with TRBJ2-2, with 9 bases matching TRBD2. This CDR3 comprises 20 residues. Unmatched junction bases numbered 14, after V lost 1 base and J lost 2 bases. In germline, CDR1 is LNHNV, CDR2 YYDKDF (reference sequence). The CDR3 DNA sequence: TGTGCCACCAGCAGAGGGGCACCTTCGACTAGCGGAAAAAACACCGGGGAGCTGTTTTTT. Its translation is CATSRGAPSTSGKNTGELFF.

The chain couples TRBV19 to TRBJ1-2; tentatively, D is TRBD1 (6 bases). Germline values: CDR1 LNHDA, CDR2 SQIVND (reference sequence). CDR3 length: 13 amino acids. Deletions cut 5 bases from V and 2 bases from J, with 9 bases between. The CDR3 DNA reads TGTGCCAGTAGTGCAGGACAGAACTATGGCTACACCTTC. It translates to CASSAGQNYGYTF. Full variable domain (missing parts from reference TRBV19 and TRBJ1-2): DGGITQSPKYLFRKEGQNVTLSCEQNLNHDAMYWYRQDPGQGLRLIYYSQIVNDFQKGDIAEGYSVSREKKESFPLTVTSAQKNPTAFYLCASSAGQNYGYTFGSGTRLTVV.

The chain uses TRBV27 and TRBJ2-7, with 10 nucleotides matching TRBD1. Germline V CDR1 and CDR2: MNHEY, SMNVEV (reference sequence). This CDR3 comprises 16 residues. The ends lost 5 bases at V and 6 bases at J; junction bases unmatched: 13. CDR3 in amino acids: CASSKSAGTGAREQYF. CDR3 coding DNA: TGTGCCAGCAGTAAATCCGCCGGGACAGGGGCTCGCGAGCAGTACTTC.

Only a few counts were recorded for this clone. CDR3 coding DNA: TGCGCCAGCAGTGAGTCGTCGGGATACGAGCAGTACTTC. Translation gives CASSESSGYEQYF. This sequence joins TRBV10-2 and TRBJ2-7; weak D call: TRBD2 (5 bases). The CDR3 is 13 amino acids. V lost 0 bases and J lost 4, with 7 bases in between. Germline CDR1 reads WSHSY; CDR2 reads SAAADI.

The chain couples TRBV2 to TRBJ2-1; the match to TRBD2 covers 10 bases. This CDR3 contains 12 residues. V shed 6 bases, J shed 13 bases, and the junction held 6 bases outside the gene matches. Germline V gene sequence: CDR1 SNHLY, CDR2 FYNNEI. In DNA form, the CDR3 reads TGTGCCAGCAGGCTAAGCGGGGGGGAACAGTTCTTC. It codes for CASRLSGGEQFF.

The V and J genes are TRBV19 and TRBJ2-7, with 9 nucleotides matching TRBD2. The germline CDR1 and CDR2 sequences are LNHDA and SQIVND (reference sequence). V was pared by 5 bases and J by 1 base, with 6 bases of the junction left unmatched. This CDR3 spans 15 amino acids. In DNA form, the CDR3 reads TGTGCCAGTAGTCCAGCGGGGGGCCTGTCCTACGAGCAGTACTTC. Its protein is CASSPAGGLSYEQYF.

Here the CDR3 reads CAIQAGAKAEQFF. CDR3 bases: TGTGCCATCCAAGCTGGGGCAAAGGCGGAGCAGTTCTTC. V is TRBV9 and J is TRBJ2-1, with a tentative D call TRBD1 (5 bases). Per the germline V gene, CDR1 is SGDLS and CDR2 is YYNGEE. Trimming left V 9 bases short and J 10 bases short, with 20 bases between. The CDR3 has 13 amino acids.

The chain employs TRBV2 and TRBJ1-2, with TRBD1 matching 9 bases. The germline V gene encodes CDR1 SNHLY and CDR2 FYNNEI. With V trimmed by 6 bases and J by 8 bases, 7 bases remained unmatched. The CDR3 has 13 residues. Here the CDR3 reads CASRAGQGRGYTF. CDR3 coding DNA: TGTGCCAGCAGAGCGGGACAGGGCCGCGGCTACACCTTC.

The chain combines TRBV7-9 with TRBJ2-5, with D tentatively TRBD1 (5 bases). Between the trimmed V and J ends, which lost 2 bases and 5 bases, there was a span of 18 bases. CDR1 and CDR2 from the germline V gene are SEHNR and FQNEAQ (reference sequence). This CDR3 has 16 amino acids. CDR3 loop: CASSLTLEGPGETQYF. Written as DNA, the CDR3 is TGTGCCAGCAGCTTAACCTTGGAAGGGCCAGGGGAGACCCAGTACTTC.

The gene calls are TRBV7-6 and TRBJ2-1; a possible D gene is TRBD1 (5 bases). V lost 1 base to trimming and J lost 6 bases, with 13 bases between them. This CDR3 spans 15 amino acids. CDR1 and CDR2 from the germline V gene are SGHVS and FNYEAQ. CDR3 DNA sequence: TGTGCCAGCAGCTTAGGGACACTCTTGTCCAATGAGCAGTTCTTC. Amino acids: CASSLGTLLSNEQFF.

CDR3 DNA: TGCGCCAGCAGCCAAGGGGGGCGGGGGGGAACCGGGGAGCTGTTTTTT. Translated, it gives CASSQGGRGGTGELFF. The genes are TRBV4-3 and TRBJ2-2; 9 nucleotides align to TRBD2. CDR1 and CDR2 from the germline V gene are LGHNA and YSLEER. CDR3 length equals 16 residues. After removal of 1 base from V and 5 bases from J, the junction contained 5 bases not matched to a gene.

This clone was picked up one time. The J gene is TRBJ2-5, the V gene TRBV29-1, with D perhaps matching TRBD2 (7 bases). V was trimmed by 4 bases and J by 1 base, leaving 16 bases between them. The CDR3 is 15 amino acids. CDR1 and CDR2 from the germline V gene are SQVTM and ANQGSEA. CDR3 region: CSVGGGTGGQETQYF. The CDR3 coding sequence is TGCAGCGTTGGGGGGGGCACCGGAGGCCAAGAGACCCAGTACTTC.